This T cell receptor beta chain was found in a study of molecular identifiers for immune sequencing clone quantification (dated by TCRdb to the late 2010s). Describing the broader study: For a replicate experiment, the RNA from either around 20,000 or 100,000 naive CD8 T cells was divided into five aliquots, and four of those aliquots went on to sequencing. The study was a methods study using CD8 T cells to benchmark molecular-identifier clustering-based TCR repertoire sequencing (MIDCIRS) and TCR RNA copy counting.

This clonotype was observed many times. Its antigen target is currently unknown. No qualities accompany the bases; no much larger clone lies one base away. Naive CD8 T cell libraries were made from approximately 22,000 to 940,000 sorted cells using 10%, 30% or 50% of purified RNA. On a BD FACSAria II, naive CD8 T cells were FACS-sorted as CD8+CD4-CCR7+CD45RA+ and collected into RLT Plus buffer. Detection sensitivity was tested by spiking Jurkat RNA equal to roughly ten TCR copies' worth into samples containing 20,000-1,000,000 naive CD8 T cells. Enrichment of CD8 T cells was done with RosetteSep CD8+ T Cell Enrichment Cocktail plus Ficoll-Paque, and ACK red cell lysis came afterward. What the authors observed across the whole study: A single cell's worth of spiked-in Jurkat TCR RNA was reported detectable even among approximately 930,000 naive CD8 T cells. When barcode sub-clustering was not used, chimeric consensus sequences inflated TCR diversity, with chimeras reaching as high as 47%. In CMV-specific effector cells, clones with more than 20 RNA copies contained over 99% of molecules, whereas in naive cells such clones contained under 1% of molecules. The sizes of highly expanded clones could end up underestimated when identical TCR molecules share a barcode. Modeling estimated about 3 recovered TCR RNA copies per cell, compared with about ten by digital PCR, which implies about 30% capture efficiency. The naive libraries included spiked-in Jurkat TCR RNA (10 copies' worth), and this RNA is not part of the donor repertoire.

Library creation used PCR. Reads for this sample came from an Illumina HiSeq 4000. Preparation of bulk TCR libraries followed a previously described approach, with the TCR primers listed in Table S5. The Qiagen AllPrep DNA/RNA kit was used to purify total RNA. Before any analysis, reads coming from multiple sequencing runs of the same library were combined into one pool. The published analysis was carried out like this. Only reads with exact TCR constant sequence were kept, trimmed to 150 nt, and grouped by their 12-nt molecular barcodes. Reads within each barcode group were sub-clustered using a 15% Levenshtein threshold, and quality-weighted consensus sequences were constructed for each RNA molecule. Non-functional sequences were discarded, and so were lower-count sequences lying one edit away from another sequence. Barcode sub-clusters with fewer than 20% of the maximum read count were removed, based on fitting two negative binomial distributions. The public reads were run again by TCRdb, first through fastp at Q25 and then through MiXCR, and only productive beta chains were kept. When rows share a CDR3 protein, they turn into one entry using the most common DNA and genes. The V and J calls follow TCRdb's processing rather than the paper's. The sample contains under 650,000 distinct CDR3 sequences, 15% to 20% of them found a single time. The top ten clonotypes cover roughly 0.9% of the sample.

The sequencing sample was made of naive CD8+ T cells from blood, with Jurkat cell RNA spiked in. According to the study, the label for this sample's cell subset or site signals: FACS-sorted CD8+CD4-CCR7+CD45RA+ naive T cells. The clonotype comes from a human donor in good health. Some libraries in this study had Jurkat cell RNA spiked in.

The DNA sequence is TGTGCCAGCAGCCGAGCAGGCTGGGGGAGCTACGAGCAGTACTTC. Its translation reads: CASSRAGWGSYEQYF. The rearranged segments are TRBV27 and TRBJ2-7; the D gene is perhaps TRBD1 or TRBD2, each of them matching over 5 bases. Based on the germline V gene (reference sequence), the CDR1 and CDR2 sequences are MNHEY and SMNVEV. V loses 6 bases, J loses 3 bases, and the germline ends lie 18 bases apart. The CDR3 contains 15 residues, cysteine and phenylalanine counted. Just the 45-base CDR3 DNA is kept, in frame starting at base 1.